This is a list of T cell receptor beta chains from one sample in a study of T cell responses to AZD1222 COVID-19 vaccine. Profiled with immunoSEQ multiplex PCR; TCRdb holds only in-frame clones, not every one. Of about 140,000 clones listed, over 75% are singletons. Material: peripheral blood, obtained on day 0 of AZD1222 vaccination. The receptors stem from an adult in good health. Both conserved end residues are part of each CDR3. The D gene is left open where the match is weak. Expanded clones get a size class; other rows say once, few or many, or leave the size out.

TGTGCCAGCAGCCAGCACACTAGCGCCAGCTCCTACAATGAGCAGTTCTTC	CASSQHTSASSYNEQFF	TRBJ2-1	TRBV3-1/TRBV3-2	TRBD2	few
TGTGCCAGCAGTTTCACGGCCTTCTACGAGCAGTACTTC	CASSFTAFYEQYF	TRBJ2-7	TRBV28	NA	NA
TGTGCCTGGAGTATGGACAGTCTCCGTAGCAATCAGCCCCAGCATTTT	CAWSMDSLRSNQPQHF	TRBJ1-5	TRBV30	NA	NA
TGCGCCAGCAGCCAGTTGGAAAGGGACGGGAATGAGCAGTTCTTC	CASSQLERDGNEQFF	TRBJ2-1	TRBV4-1	NA	NA
TGTGCCAGTACCCCCCCCGAAGGCCCTGCCTCGGAGCAGTACTTC	CASTPPEGPASEQYF	TRBJ2-7	TRBV19	NA	NA
TGTGCCAGCAGCCAAGGGCTTTTCGGGGGTCCCTACGAGCAGTACTTC	CASSQGLFGGPYEQYF	TRBJ2-7	TRBV14	NA	NA
TGTGCCAGCGGGAGTTTGGTGTACACTGAAGCTTTCTTT	CASGSLVYTEAFF	TRBJ1-1	TRBV6-5	NA	NA
TGTGCCAGCAGCCAAGATGGTCCCCGCAACAATGAGCAGTTCTTC	CASSQDGPRNNEQFF	TRBJ2-1	TRBV4-2	NA	NA
TGTGCCAGCAGTTCGGCTTTGGGAGGGACAGGGGGTGGTCAGCCCCAGCATTTT	CASSSALGGTGGGQPQHF	TRBJ1-5	TRBV27	TRBD1	once
TGTGCCAGCAGCTTAGCCGGGACACCAGGAAACACCATATATTTT	CASSLAGTPGNTIYF	TRBJ1-3	TRBV7-9	NA	NA
TGTGCCAGCCATAGCAATCAGCCCCAGCATTTT	CASHSNQPQHF	TRBJ1-5	TRBV28	NA	NA